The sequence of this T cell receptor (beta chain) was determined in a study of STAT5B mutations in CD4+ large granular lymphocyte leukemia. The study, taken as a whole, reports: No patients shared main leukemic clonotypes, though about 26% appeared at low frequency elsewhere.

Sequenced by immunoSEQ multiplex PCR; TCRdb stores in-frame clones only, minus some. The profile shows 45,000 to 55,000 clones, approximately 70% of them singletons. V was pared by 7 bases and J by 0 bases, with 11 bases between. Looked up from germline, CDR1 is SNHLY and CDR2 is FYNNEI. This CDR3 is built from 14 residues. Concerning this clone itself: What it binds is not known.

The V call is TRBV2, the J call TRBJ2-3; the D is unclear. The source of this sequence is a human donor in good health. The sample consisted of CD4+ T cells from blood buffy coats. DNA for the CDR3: TGTGCCAGCATACGTGGGTTTAGCACAGATACGCAGTATTTT. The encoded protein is CASIRGFSTDTQYF.